Below, 6 T cell receptor beta chains from the same sample are listed, as sequenced in a study of OX40 agonist ivuxolimab in advanced cancers. Repertoires were generated with immunoSEQ multiplex PCR, while TCRdb's copy carries only in-frame clones and drops some. Of about 17,000 clones listed, roughly 87% are singletons. This specimen consisted of CD4+ or CD8+ T cells sorted from blood, obtained in a trial of the OX40 agonist ivuxolimab. The receptors derive from an adult with an advanced solid tumor such as melanoma, head and neck, liver or kidney cancer.

The gene calls are TRBV6-5 and TRBJ2-5; no clear D gene. Germline-derived CDR1 and CDR2 are MNHEY and SVGAGI. This CDR3 region has 15 residues. The V gene lost 0 bases and the J gene lost 5 bases, with 13 bases spanning the gap. The CDR3 DNA reads TGTGCCAGCAGTTACTCCGTGGGGTTCGAGGAGACCCAGTACTTC. Protein sequence: CASSYSVGFEETQYF.

The chain couples TRBV9 to TRBJ1-5; TRBD1 might be the D (6 bases). The CDR3 consists of 13 residues. Germline V lookup: CDR1 SGDLS, CDR2 YYNGEE. The ends were cut back, 3 bases at V and 4 bases at J, with 8 bases in the middle. In DNA, the CDR3 is TGTGCCAGCAGCGAAGGACAGAATCAGCCCCAGCATTTT. It is translated as CASSEGQNQPQHF.

This clone came up once. The chain is built from TRBV5-1 and TRBJ2-7, with a possible D match to TRBD1 (5 bases). Trimming removed 0 bases at V and 2 bases at J, with 9 bases between. CDR3 size: 14 residues. Germline V gene data show CDR1 as SGHRS and CDR2 as YFSETQ. The CDR3 protein is CASSLEGVPYEQYF. The CDR3 nucleotides read TGCGCCAGCAGCTTGGAAGGGGTTCCCTACGAGCAGTACTTC.

The CDR3 sequence is CASSLIGTTNTEAFF. The DNA of the CDR3 is TGCGCCAGCAGCTTGATAGGGACAACGAACACTGAAGCTTTCTTT. The gene calls are TRBV5-1 and TRBJ1-1; a weak D match, TRBD1 (6 bases). The germline CDR1 and CDR2 sequences are SGHRS and YFSETQ. This CDR3 has 15 amino acids. V was shortened by 1 base and J by 1 base, with 11 bases between the two germline ends.

The CDR3 here is CASSLALADGYTF. The CDR3, as DNA: TGTGCCAGCAGCCTTGCCCTGGCAGATGGCTACACCTTC. The chain links TRBV6-5 to TRBJ1-2, with D unclear. V lost 6 bases, J lost 6 bases, and 14 bases lay in between. Germline-derived CDR1 and CDR2 are MNHEY and SVGAGI. The CDR3 contains 13 residues.

The V call is TRBV2, the J call TRBJ1-3; the D gene is possibly TRBD1 (5 bases). This CDR3 region has 14 residues. V was clipped by 7 bases and J by 1 base, with 11 bases between them. CDR1 and CDR2 (germline): SNHLY, FYNNEI. DNA for the CDR3: TGTGCCAGCACAGGTTCAGGGTCTGGAAACACCATATATTTT. This encodes CASTGSGSGNTIYF.